Following are 23 T cell receptor beta chains from one sample sequenced in a study of cytomegalovirus exposure and HLA in healthy donors. PCR was performed using 60 Vbeta and 13 Jbeta primers. TCRdb's copy holds only in-frame clones and misses some; the assay was immunoSEQ multiplex PCR. The sample lists 150,000 to 200,000 clones, approximately 85% seen once, with about 1.8% in the top ten. The sequencing sample was made of PBMCs. The receptors were gathered from a man between 18 and 29 years old in good health and CMV-seronegative.

The rearrangement uses TRBV7-2 and TRBJ2-5; 7 bases agree with TRBD1. CDR3 size: 15 residues. V lost 5 bases, J lost 1 base, and 7 bases stayed unmatched. CDR1 is SGHTA, CDR2 FQGNSA, per germline. The CDR3 DNA sequence: TGTGCCAGCAGCCTTGAGGGGGCGTTCCAAGAGACCCAGTACTTC. Translating gives CASSLEGAFQETQYF.

The chain uses TRBV30 and TRBJ2-6, with D unclear. Trimming removed 0 bases from V and 1 base from J, with 7 bases in between. The CDR3 is 15 amino acids. Germline V gene data show CDR1 as GTSNPN and CDR2 as SVGIG (reference sequence). The chain's CDR3 is CAWSVFSSGANVLTF. The DNA for the CDR3 is TGTGCCTGGAGTGTATTTTCTTCTGGGGCCAACGTCCTGACTTTC.

V and J are TRBV5-8 and TRBJ2-7, with D possibly TRBD1 on 5 matching bases. Germline V lookup: CDR1 SGHTS, CDR2 YDEGEE. V shed 4 bases and J shed 7 bases, with 24 bases lying between them. CDR3 length: 16 amino acids. This CDR3 is CASSPRIGDRSGEQYF. The CDR3 nucleotides are TGTGCCAGCAGCCCTCGTATAGGGGATAGGTCTGGGGAGCAGTACTTC.

The chain recombines TRBV27 with TRBJ2-3, with 7 bases fitting TRBD1. V was pared by 11 bases and J by 6 bases, with 8 bases of the junction left unmatched. Germline V gene lookup returns CDR1 MNHEY and CDR2 SMNVEV (reference sequence). The CDR3 is 12 residues long. The CDR3 sequence is CAARQGGDTQYF. The DNA of the CDR3 is TGTGCCGCCCGACAGGGCGGGGATACGCAGTATTTT.

This sequence joins TRBV28 and TRBJ2-7; tentative D call: TRBD1 (5 bases). Germline V gene data show CDR1 as MDHEN and CDR2 as SYDVKM. This CDR3 spans 15 amino acids. Trimming left V 5 bases short and J 2 bases short, with 16 bases between. The CDR3 nucleotides are TGTGCCAGCAGTCCTCGGGTCAGGGAAACCTACGAGCAGTACTTC. Translated: CASSPRVRETYEQYF.

The chain employs TRBV10-3 and TRBJ2-1, with D possibly being TRBD2 (6 bases). The length of the CDR3 is 15 residues. Trimming took off 6 bases at V and 4 bases at J, with 16 bases between the two ends. CDR1 and CDR2 (germline): ENHRY, SYGVKD. The CDR3: CAIRPGGPGYNEQFF. CDR3 DNA: TGTGCCATCAGGCCAGGAGGGCCGGGATACAATGAGCAGTTCTTC.

The chain combines TRBV29-1 with TRBJ2-7, with 8 bases lining up with TRBD2. CDR3 length: 14 residues. V was pared by 7 bases and J by 1 base, with 9 bases of the junction left unmatched. Per germline, CDR1 SQVTM and CDR2 ANQGSEA. CDR3 in amino acids: CSARGGTPSYEQYF. The CDR3 bases are TGCAGCGCCCGGGGGGGTACTCCATCCTACGAGCAGTACTTC.

This chain joins TRBV6-5 and TRBJ2-1, with D perhaps matching TRBD2 (5 bases). Germline assignment: CDR1 MNHEY and CDR2 SVGAGI. Trimming pared 0 bases from V and 12 bases from J, leaving 12 bases between. CDR3 length: 13 amino acids. The DNA of the CDR3 is TGTGCCAGCAGTTACTCATCGAGGGATGGGCAGTTCTTC. It encodes CASSYSSRDGQFF.

The genes are TRBV9 and TRBJ1-2; 8 nucleotides match TRBD1. The CDR3 is made up of 14 amino acids. Germline assignment: CDR1 SGDLS and CDR2 YYNGEE. The V gene end was trimmed by 2 bases and the J gene end by 4 bases; junction bases not matched to a gene: 4. CDR3 region: CASSVPGGAYGYTF. DNA for the CDR3: TGTGCCAGCAGCGTCCCAGGGGGCGCCTATGGCTACACCTTC.

The chain is built from TRBV11-2 and TRBJ1-1; 7 nucleotides align to TRBD1. This CDR3 has 13 residues. With V trimmed by 1 base and J by 11 bases, 7 bases remained unmatched. Germline-derived CDR1 and CDR2 are SGHAT and FQNNGV. The CDR3 is CASSLVRGTLAFF. The CDR3 nucleotides are TGTGCCAGCAGCTTAGTCAGGGGGACTCTTGCTTTCTTT.

This chain uses TRBV6-5 with TRBJ2-1; TRBD2 aligns across 11 bases. Germline CDR1 MNHEY, CDR2 SVGAGI. The trim removed 3 bases at V and 8 bases at J, leaving 3 bases unmatched. The CDR3 totals 14 residues. The CDR3 coding sequence is TGTGCCAGCAGTTATAGCGGGAGGGGGGATGAGCAGTTCTTC. Amino acid sequence: CASSYSGRGDEQFF.

This chain uses TRBV7-6 with TRBJ1-4, with D perhaps matching TRBD1 (5 bases). The CDR3 covers 14 residues. Germline V CDR1 and CDR2: SGHVS, FNYEAQ. V was pared by 4 bases and J by 8 bases, with 14 bases between. The CDR3 reads CASSSSSRVEKLFF. In DNA form, the CDR3 reads TGTGCCAGCAGCTCAAGTTCCAGGGTCGAAAAACTGTTTTTT.

As concerns this clone: The same CDR3 is also encoded by other DNA sequences in this sample. The CDR3 is CASSPRDSSYEQYF. The CDR3 DNA sequence: TGTGCCAGCTCACCTAGGGACTCTAGCTACGAGCAGTACTTC. The chain uses TRBV18 and TRBJ2-7, with D perhaps matching TRBD2 (6 bases). This CDR3 is built from 14 residues. Germline loops: CDR1 KGHSH, CDR2 LQKENI. The V end lost 3 bases, the J end lost 3 bases, and 12 bases lay between the germline ends. Drawing the rest from reference TRBV18 and TRBJ2-7, the complete variable domain is NAGVMQNPRHLVRRRGQEARLRCSPMKGHSHVYWYRQLPEEGLKFMVYLQKENIIDESGMPKERFSAEFPKEGPSILRIQQVVRGDSAAYFCASSPRDSSYEQYFGPGTRLTVT.

This rearrangement joins TRBV11-2 to TRBJ1-2; D call uncertain. Looked up from germline, CDR1 is SGHAT and CDR2 is FQNNGV. This CDR3 comprises 14 residues. The V end lost 6 bases, the J end lost 5 bases, and 16 bases lay between the germline ends. CDR3 in DNA: TGTGCCAGCAGACCTATTTCCGGGGTTTATGGCTACACCTTC. This encodes CASRPISGVYGYTF.

This clone was counted once. The V and J genes are TRBV6-1 and TRBJ1-5, with D uncertain. CDR1 is MNHNS and CDR2 is SASEGT in the germline V gene. This CDR3 is 13 amino acids long. Trimming removed 6 bases at V and 5 bases at J, with 11 bases between. CDR3: CASSPNEDQPQHF. CDR3 coding DNA: TGTGCCAGCAGCCCAAATGAGGATCAGCCCCAGCATTTT.

This chain uses TRBV6-5 with TRBJ1-5; D is unresolved. This CDR3 comprises 13 residues. Germline CDR1 is MNHEY and CDR2 is SVGAGI. The germline V and J ends were trimmed by 0 bases and 7 bases, with 7 bases remaining between them. The CDR3 is CASSYSSRQPQHF. In DNA form, the CDR3 reads TGTGCCAGCAGTTACTCTTCGAGGCAGCCCCAGCATTTT.

The gene calls are TRBV5-1 and TRBJ1-2; perhaps TRBD1 as D (6 bases). This CDR3 comprises 15 residues. Deletions cut 5 bases from V and 4 bases from J, with 18 bases between. Germline V gives CDR1 SGHRS, CDR2 YFSETQ. CDR3 sequence: CASRLPDSQAYGYTF. Here the CDR3 DNA reads TGCGCCAGCAGACTCCCGGACAGCCAAGCCTATGGCTACACCTTC.

The V and J genes are TRBV19 and TRBJ2-7; D is perhaps TRBD2 (5 bases). The V end was cut by 5 bases, the J end by 2 bases, with 19 bases between. The CDR3 loop spans 16 amino acids. Germline lookup yields CDR1 LNHDA and CDR2 SQIVND (reference sequence). The CDR3 DNA is TGTGCCAGTAGTGTCAAAGGACTTCATCCCACCTACGAGCAGTACTTC. Translation: CASSVKGLHPTYEQYF. The entire variable domain, with the rest obtained from reference TRBV19 and TRBJ2-7, is as follows: DGGITQSPKYLFRKEGQNVTLSCEQNLNHDAMYWYRQDPGQGLRLIYYSQIVNDFQKGDIAEGYSVSREKKESFPLTVTSAQKNPTAFYLCASSVKGLHPTYEQYFGPGTRLTVT.

This sequence joins TRBV5-6 and TRBJ2-3; 7 bases agree with TRBD1. The CDR3 is 15 residues long. Germline CDR1 and CDR2: SGHDT and YYEEEE. V trimming: 4 bases; J trimming: 4 bases; junction bases outside the gene matches: 9. Written as DNA, the CDR3 is TGTGCCAGCAGCCCCCAAGGGGGCGCATCAGATACGCAGTATTTT. Amino acids: CASSPQGGASDTQYF.

The CDR3 loop reads CASSRSSDTQYF. CDR3 nucleotide sequence: TGTGCCAGCAGCCGGTCGTCAGATACGCAGTATTTT. The gene calls are TRBV5-4 and TRBJ2-3, with D unclear. The CDR3 sequence is 12 residues long. CDR1 and CDR2 from the germline V gene are SGHNT and YYREEE (reference sequence). The V gene lost 4 bases and the J gene lost 4 bases, with 7 bases spanning the gap.

This sequence joins TRBV18 and TRBJ2-2; TRBD2 matches 11 bases. Germline-derived CDR1 and CDR2 are KGHSH and LQKENI. The CDR3 length is 17 residues. With 3 bases clipped from V and 2 bases from J, the junction kept 5 bases outside the gene matches. The CDR3: CASSPLGLAVNTGELFF. DNA of the CDR3: TGTGCCAGCTCACCCCTGGGACTAGCGGTCAACACCGGGGAGCTGTTTTTT.

The V and J genes are TRBV29-1 and TRBJ1-4, with D perhaps matching TRBD1 (5 bases). This CDR3 is built from 15 residues. Germline CDR1 reads SQVTM; CDR2 reads ANQGSEA. V lost 6 bases and J lost 0, with 14 bases in between. As DNA, the CDR3 is TGCAGCGTCCAGGGCGGGGGTACAACTAATGAAAAACTGTTTTTT. Its protein is CSVQGGGTTNEKLFF.

In DNA, the CDR3 is TGTGCCAGCAGCGTAGAACAGTTTAGCACAGATACGCAGTATTTT. Translated, it gives CASSVEQFSTDTQYF. This chain uses TRBV9 with TRBJ2-3, with D uncertain. Between the trimmed V and J ends, which lost 0 bases and 0 bases, there was a span of 8 bases. This CDR3 spans 15 amino acids. Germline CDR1 and CDR2: SGDLS and YYNGEE.